This record concerns one T cell receptor beta chain sequence. Its target antigen remains unknown. Base-call qualities are not available, and no considerably larger clone is one nucleotide away. This record belongs to a study of shared clonotypes between healthy human individuals (dated by TCRdb to 2018 to 2021). At the level of the whole study: The cohort included three men and a couple of women between 18 and 49 years of age. For each donor, CD4 naive and CD4 memory were each given three plates, CD8 naive was given two plates, and CD8 memory was given one plate. To estimate repertoire size and how much clonotype sharing occurs between individuals, the study deeply sequenced the blood TCR repertoires of five healthy adults. To increase sequencing depth and limit assay-specific biases, different laboratories used diverse techniques to prepare libraries and sequence TCR repertoires. Per donor, leukapheresis produced somewhere between about 0.8 and 9 billion PBMCs.

Using the deep immunoSEQ assay, TCR CDR3 regions were amplified from genomic DNA by multiplex PCR. For each cell subset, the extracted genomic DNA was distributed evenly across all wells of several immunoSEQ 96-well plates, and each plate served as one replicate. For sorted subsets, roughly 200 ng of genomic DNA, equivalent to around 31,000 T cell genomes, went into each replicate PCR. The purified libraries were quantified using a Qubit 3.0 fluorometer, sized with a Bioanalyzer 2100, and then quantified again using the KAPA Library Quantification kit. Every immunoSEQ 96-well plate was sequenced on a separate single-read 150-cycle Illumina NextSeq 550 flow cell. The original pipeline was this. Because the immunoSEQ output held only junctional sequences and lacked quality scores, the filtering could not match the filtering applied to full-length reads. To assign V/J genes and CDR3, sequences were annotated against IMGT germline references using PyIR, a Python wrapper for IgBLAST v1.9. Reads were filtered out if the reads had weak V/J assignments (E-value above 1e-6), no CDR3, stop codons, out-of-frame junctions, or ambiguous translated residues. V3J clonotypes were defined as sequences sharing the same inferred V gene, J gene, and CDR3 amino acid sequence. To compute the percentage overlap between repertoires, the number of shared unique clonotypes was divided by the size of the smaller repertoire. RTK rarefaction, the Chao1 estimator, and Recon v2.1 estimates of unobserved clonotypes were used to assess repertoire richness. OLGA was used to compute generation probabilities for all TCRbeta clonotypes that the gDNA method yielded from a few donors. The table comes from immuneACCESS by way of TCRdb, which keeps in-frame sequences with V and J called. Part of the clones is missing from these tables; in studies checked, under half for an unresolved V gene and the rest for unknown reasons. V, J and clone size are those of that table, while D and trimming were read from the DNA. Counted in this sample were 1.5 million to 1.9 million clones; under 99% of them appeared once. The top ten constitute 0.45% of the sample.

The donors were healthy, HIV-negative adults who had no recently reported acute infections or vaccinations. Every donor was a Caucasian adult residing in Nashville, Tennessee, USA. CD4+ T cells were enriched by magnetic negative selection; naive cells were then positively selected on CD45RA, and the negative fraction formed the memory subset. Blood was obtained by leukapheresis, after which PBMCs were separated by Ficoll-Histopaque density gradient centrifugation and cryopreserved in liquid nitrogen vapor phase. Analytical flow cytometry was used to check the purity and quantity of every magnetically sorted T cell population. Genomic DNA was isolated from each sorted fraction and quantified by UV absorbance on a Nanodrop 2000c. V is cut by 7 bases and J by 8 bases, and the space between the germline ends is 33 bases. As encoded in the germline V gene, CDR1 is MDHEN while CDR2 is SYDVKM. From its cysteine to its phenylalanine, the CDR3 spans 19 amino acids. Just the 57-base CDR3 DNA is kept, in frame starting at base 1.

Results and caveats for the whole study, not just this receptor: Across four donors, approximately 5% of naive CD4, over 3% of naive CD8, roughly 2.3% of memory CD4, and about 0.4% of memory CD8 clonotypes were shared. Clonotypes shared by all four sorted-subset donors showed higher generation probabilities than non-shared clonotypes. Pairwise subsampling indicated that sequencing depth was expected to affect the degree of clonotype sharing among donors. Naive subsets generally had larger estimated clonotype richness than memory subsets. Sampling was restricted to blood, and TCR repertoires in tissues likely differ from the TCR repertoires found in blood. The genetic and exposure-history diversity represented was limited by the small number of donors. Incomplete sequencing was indicated by rarefaction of sorted-subset datasets, despite the large sequencing depth.

Source material: naive CD4+ T cells sorted from blood. Interpreted using the paper, the cell subset or site label stands for: CD45RA+ positively selected. The rearrangement combines TRBV28 with TRBJ1-5; the D gene is perhaps TRBD1, on 5 matching bases. This TCR derives from a man aged 25 to 45 in good health. CDR3 sequence: CASKNLMFQGERPSKPQHF. The nucleotide sequence reads as follows: TGTGCCAGCAAGAACCTTATGTTTCAGGGTGAAAGGCCATCAAAGCCCCAGCATTTT. Reference TRBV28 and TRBJ1-5 proteins supply the regions before and after the CDR3; the full variable domain is: DVKVTQSSRYLVKRTGEKVFLECVQDMDHENMFWYRQDPGLGLRLIYFSYDVKMKEKGDIPEGYSVSREKKERFSLILESASTNQTSMYLCASKNLMFQGERPSKPQHFGDGTRLSIL.